These 9 T cell receptor beta chains share one sample of origin, sequenced in a study of T cells in Graves' hyperthyroidism and ophthalmopathy. Amplified TCR beta CDR3 regions came from RNA transcripts. During a first-round RT-PCR of the TCR CDR3, the HTBI primer set was used. TCRdb called the multiplex PCR reads again in MiXCR, with one record for every CDR3 protein. The table includes fewer than 650,000 distinct CDR3 sequences, approximately 15% detected once. The sequencing sample was made of blood. The receptors come from a middle-aged woman with Graves' hyperthyroidism.

This clonotype was found a few times. Since a much larger clone is just one base distant, this may be a read error. The gene calls are TRBV7-8 and TRBJ2-7; possibly TRBD1 for D (6 bases). In germline, CDR1 is SGHVS, CDR2 FQNEAQ. This CDR3 is built from 15 residues. The V end lost 5 bases, the J end lost 3 bases, and 17 bases lay between the germline ends. The CDR3 DNA follows: TGTGCCAGCAGCCTAGGGGGTAGAATTCTCTACGAGCAGTACTTC. Its translation is CASSLGGRILYEQYF.

This clonotype was seen many times. The gene calls are TRBV10-3 and TRBJ2-2; weak D call: TRBD1 (6 bases). CDR3 length equals 16 residues. The V gene's germline CDR1 is ENHRY and CDR2 SYGVKD. Deletions cut 1 base from V and 3 bases from J, with 12 bases between. This CDR3 reads CAISELGAGDTGELFF. Here the CDR3 DNA reads TGTGCCATCAGTGAGTTGGGGGCCGGAGACACCGGGGAGCTGTTTTTT.

V gene TRBV20-1 combines with J gene TRBJ1-1, with D maybe TRBD1 (5 bases). The CDR3 sequence is 13 residues long. Germline CDR1 is DFQATT and CDR2 is SNEGSKA (reference sequence). V dropped 6 bases and J dropped 3 bases, with 14 bases sitting between them. This CDR3 reads CSALRGLDTEAFF. CDR3 bases: TGCAGTGCATTACGGGGGTTGGACACTGAAGCTTTCTTT.

Concerning this clonotype: A read error may produce the germline difference seen at one junction end. The chain couples TRBV7-9 to TRBJ2-5, with 8 bases fitting TRBD2. The CDR3 contains 13 residues. Germline CDR1 and CDR2: SEHNR and FQNEAQ (reference sequence). This CDR3 is CTSSSSGGETQYF. The CDR3 nucleotides read TGTACCAGCAGCTCCAGCGGGGGAGAGACCCAGTACTTC.

This clonotype was found many times. The chain links TRBV28 to TRBJ2-1, with 10 bases lining up with TRBD2. Germline CDR1 is MDHEN and CDR2 is SYDVKM. The J segment lost 6 bases and the V segment lost 5 bases, leaving 10 bases of the junction unmatched. The CDR3 has 16 residues. The CDR3 reads CASSPLAGGLSNEQFF. Written as DNA, the CDR3 is TGTGCCAGCAGTCCATTAGCGGGAGGATTGTCCAATGAGCAGTTCTTC.

In its sample, this clonotype was seen many times. V usage is TRBV6-1 and J usage is TRBJ2-1; the D is unclear. Trimming cost V 8 bases and J 0 bases, with 11 bases left between them. The CDR3 sequence is 14 residues long. CDR1 is MNHNS, CDR2 SASEGT, per germline. DNA for the CDR3: TGTGCCAGCTATGATAGCCGCTCCTACAATGAGCAGTTCTTC. This gives the protein CASYDSRSYNEQFF.

The J gene is TRBJ1-3, the V gene TRBV20-1; 8 nucleotides line up with TRBD1. CDR3 size: 14 residues. With 5 bases clipped from V and 1 base from J, the junction kept 4 bases outside the gene matches. CDR1 is DFQATT, CDR2 SNEGSKA, per germline (reference sequence). The chain's CDR3 is CSAFGQGSGNTIYF. The CDR3 DNA reads as TGCAGTGCTTTCGGACAGGGTTCTGGAAACACCATATATTTT.

This clonotype was counted ten times or more. The chain uses TRBV3-1 and TRBJ2-3; 9 nucleotides align to TRBD1. V lost 2 bases and J lost 9; bases outside the gene matches: 15. Germline-derived CDR1 and CDR2 are LGHDT and YNNKEL (reference sequence). The CDR3 length is 17 residues. DNA of the CDR3: TGTGCCAGCAGCCAACAAGGGACAGGGAGTTACCTAAAGACGCAGTATTTT. Protein product: CASSQQGTGSYLKTQYF.

This clonotype has at least ten counts. The V and J genes are TRBV27 and TRBJ2-1, with TRBD2 as a possible D gene (6 bases). CDR1 and CDR2 from the germline V gene are MNHEY and SMNVEV (reference sequence). The V and J ends lost 1 base and 4 bases respectively, with 11 bases between them. The CDR3 is 15 amino acids. The CDR3 DNA follows: TGTGCCAGCAGTTTATTAGGGACTGCTTACAATGAGCAGTTCTTC. The encoded protein is CASSLLGTAYNEQFF.